This TCR beta chain came from a study of CD8 T cells in Susac syndrome. Blood CD8+ and CD4+ T cells underwent high-throughput TCR beta sequencing. The multiple sclerosis control group consisted of treatment-naive patients whose relapsing-remitting disease, which was either stable or active, fulfilled revised McDonald criteria. RNA totalling roughly 0.45 to 1 ug underwent reverse transcription with random hexamers. With immunoSEQ multiplex PCR, TCR beta CDR3 was amplified across 54 Vbeta and 13 Jbeta. TCRdb redid the calling of the immunoSEQ multiplex PCR reads with MiXCR, one entry per CDR3 protein. The sample has roughly 330,000 distinct CDR3 sequences, just over 90% seen once. Points from the study as a whole: The study's TCR sequencing and HLA analysis drew on a certain number of individuals. That number was acknowledged as relatively small.

As to this clonotype: As yet, its antigen is unknown.

The CDR3 length is 21 residues. The V segment lost 3 bases and the J segment 3 bases; nucleotides outside the gene matches: 23. The germline V gene has CDR1 SGHRS and CDR2 YFSETQ. The chain employs TRBV5-1 and TRBJ2-3, with 9 bases identical to TRBD2. This receptor was obtained from a human donor with multiple sclerosis. Sequencing was done on a sample of CD4+ T cells from PBMCs. CDR3 DNA sequence: TGCGCCAGCAGCTCTTTACCCGGGACTAGCTATAGCGGACGGCGGACAGATACGCAGTATTTT. Translation: CASSSLPGTSYSGRRTDTQYF.